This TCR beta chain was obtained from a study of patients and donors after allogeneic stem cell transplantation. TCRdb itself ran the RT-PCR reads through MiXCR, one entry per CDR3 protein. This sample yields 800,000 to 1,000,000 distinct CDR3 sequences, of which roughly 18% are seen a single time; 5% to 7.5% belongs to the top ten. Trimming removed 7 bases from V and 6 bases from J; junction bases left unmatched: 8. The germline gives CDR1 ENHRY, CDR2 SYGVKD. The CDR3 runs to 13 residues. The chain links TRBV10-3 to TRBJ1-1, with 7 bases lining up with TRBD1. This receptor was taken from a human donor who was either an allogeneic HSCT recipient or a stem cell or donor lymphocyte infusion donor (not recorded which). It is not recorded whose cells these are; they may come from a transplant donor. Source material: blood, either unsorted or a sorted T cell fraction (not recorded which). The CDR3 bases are TGTGCCATCATGACAGGGCGGTTGTCTGAAGCTTTCTTT. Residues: CAIMTGRLSEAFF.